Presented here are 22 T cell receptor beta chains from one specimen sequenced in a study of T-cell reconstitution after alpha-beta-depleted transplantation in children. Unique molecular identifiers were used to barcode this TCRbeta library. TCRdb processed the PCR reads anew with MiXCR; each CDR3 protein has one entry. The data show hundreds of thousands of distinct CDR3 sequences, approximately 32% seen once. The input for sequencing was PBMCs from the stem cell graft donor, taken from the stem cell graft. The origin of the receptors is a human donor who donated a stem cell graft to a child with aplastic anemia.

The chain carries TRBV5-1 and TRBJ1-2; the D gene is possibly TRBD1 (5 bases). The CDR3 contains 13 residues. The ends were cut back, 4 bases at V and 7 bases at J, with 14 bases in the middle. Germline V gene sequence: CDR1 SGHRS, CDR2 YFSETQ. The CDR3 coding sequence is TGCGCCAGCAGCGCCGCCGGGGGACGTGGCTACACCTTC. As protein: CASSAAGGRGYTF.

The gene calls are TRBV7-2 and TRBJ1-4, with D possibly being TRBD1 (5 bases). The germline gives CDR1 SGHTA, CDR2 FQGNSA. V lost 2 bases, J lost 6 bases, and 16 bases lay in between. The CDR3 is 16 residues long. CDR3 bases: TGTGCCAGCAGCTTAACTGCCGGGACTGCGCATGAAAAACTGTTTTTT. Its protein product is CASSLTAGTAHEKLFF.

The rearrangement uses TRBV5-5 and TRBJ1-5; the match to TRBD1 covers 9 bases. This CDR3 region has 14 residues. The V and J ends lost 3 bases and 4 bases, in that order; junction bases with no gene match: 2. Looked up from germline, CDR1 is SGHKS and CDR2 is YYEKEE (reference sequence). In DNA form, the CDR3 reads TGTGCCAGCAGCTGGGACAGGGCAAATCAGCCCCAGCATTTT. Protein sequence: CASSWDRANQPQHF.

V is TRBV30 and J is TRBJ2-3, with 7 bases identical to TRBD1. V dropped 7 bases and J dropped 2; count of bases not matched to a gene: 9. The CDR3 has 14 residues. Germline lookup yields CDR1 GTSNPN and CDR2 SVGIG (reference sequence). This chain's CDR3 is CASQQGRDTDTQYF. In nucleotides, the CDR3 is TGTGCCTCCCAACAGGGGCGAGACACAGATACGCAGTATTTT.

In this sample, this clonotype turned up a few times. The chain couples TRBV29-1 to TRBJ1-2; possibly TRBD1 for D (5 bases). CDR1 and CDR2 (germline): SQVTM, ANQGSEA. This CDR3 has 12 amino acids. Trimming removed 7 bases at V and 2 bases at J, with 11 bases between. The CDR3 DNA sequence: TGCAGCGCAGACAGTATCAACTATGGCTACACCTTC. Translating gives CSADSINYGYTF.

This chain uses TRBV11-2 with TRBJ2-7, with 9 nucleotides matching TRBD1. J gave up 3 bases and V 5 bases, and 20 bases lay outside the gene matches. Per germline, CDR1 SGHAT and CDR2 FQNNGV. CDR3 size: 19 residues. CDR3 region: CASSRKAYTGTGSIYEQYV. CDR3 DNA: TGTGCCAGCAGCCGAAAGGCCTACACCGGGACAGGGTCAATCTACGAGCAGTACGTC.

V gene TRBV7-2 combines with J gene TRBJ1-3, with no clear D. The CDR3 runs 14 residues. Germline CDR1 is SGHTA and CDR2 is FQGNSA. The germline V and J ends were trimmed by 5 bases and 0 bases, with 8 bases remaining between them. CDR3 bases: TGTGCCAGCAGCCTCATGAGCTCTGGAAACACCATATATTTT. It translates to CASSLMSSGNTIYF. Using reference TRBV7-2 and TRBJ1-3 for the parts outside the CDR3, the full variable domain is GAGVSQSPSNKVTEKGKDVELRCDPISGHTALYWYRQSLGQGLEFLIYFQGNSAPDKSGLPSDRFSAERTGGSVSTLTIQRTQQEDSAVYLCASSLMSSGNTIYFGEGSWLTVV.

Only one count was recorded for this clonotype. The chain links TRBV21-1 to TRBJ2-1; whether TRBD1, the table's D call, matches the DNA was not checked. TRBV21-1 has pseudogene status. This CDR3 spans 19 amino acids. This CDR3 is CASSLGVGTDNTYYNEQFF. CDR3 nucleotides: TGTGCCAGCAGCTTGGGGGTGGGGACAGACAATACATATTACAATGAGCAGTTCTTC.

The sample holds a few counts of this clonotype. The chain employs TRBV18 and TRBJ2-3, with TRBD1 matching 7 bases. Germline values: CDR1 KGHSH, CDR2 LQKENI. J gave up 4 bases and V 3 bases, and 10 bases lay outside the gene matches. The CDR3 has 16 residues. The CDR3 sequence: CASSPLGQTFPDTQYF. CDR3 coding DNA: TGTGCCAGCTCACCCCTGGGACAGACATTCCCAGATACGCAGTATTTT.

This clonotype appeared a few times. The chain carries TRBV29-1 and TRBJ2-1; 10 bases line up with TRBD2. The CDR3 sequence is 16 residues long. Germline V CDR1 and CDR2: SQVTM, ANQGSEA. For the CDR3, the DNA is TGCAGTCATAATCTAGCGGGAGATGATTCCTACAATGAGCAGTTCTTC. Translating gives CSHNLAGDDSYNEQFF.

This clonotype was picked up a small number of times. The chain carries TRBV29-1 and TRBJ1-1; 7 positions match TRBD1. J lost 4 bases, V lost 8 bases, and 7 bases had no gene match. Germline V CDR1 and CDR2: SQVTM, ANQGSEA. CDR3 length: 12 residues. Written as DNA, the CDR3 is TGCAGCTCAGGGGGTGCGAGCACTGAAGCTTTCTTT. It yields the protein CSSGGASTEAFF.

This sequence joins TRBV13 and TRBJ2-7; 7 nucleotides align to TRBD2. V shed 5 bases and J 7 bases; nucleotides not matched to a gene: 8. Germline V CDR1 and CDR2: PRHDT, FYEKMQ (reference sequence). This CDR3 is 13 amino acids long. The CDR3 region is CASSLPGLTEQYV. Here the CDR3 DNA reads TGTGCCAGCAGCCTGCCGGGACTAACAGAGCAGTACGTC.

This clonotype was seen a handful of times. The V gene is TRBV25-1, the J gene TRBJ1-4, with 7 bases matching TRBD1. Germline V gene lookup returns CDR1 MGHDK and CDR2 SYGVNS. V lost 1 base and J lost 4; bases outside the gene matches: 3. The CDR3 has 15 amino acids. The CDR3 spells CASSESGTVNEKLFF. In DNA, the CDR3 is TGTGCCAGCAGTGAATCTGGGACAGTTAATGAAAAACTGTTTTTT.

The V and J genes are TRBV27 and TRBJ2-1; the match to TRBD2 covers 7 bases. Per germline, CDR1 MNHEY and CDR2 SMNVEV (reference sequence). The CDR3 is 15 amino acids. V trimming: 7 bases; J trimming: 6 bases; junction bases outside the gene matches: 12. CDR3 sequence: CASTRAREGTNEQFF. The CDR3 region has the DNA TGTGCCAGCACTAGGGCCAGGGAGGGCACCAATGAGCAGTTCTTC.

The chain joins TRBV7-9 to TRBJ1-6; TRBD1 is a possible D gene (5 bases). V dropped 6 bases and J dropped 7 bases, with 16 bases sitting between them. The CDR3 runs 15 residues. CDR1 SEHNR and CDR2 FQNEAQ come from the germline V gene (reference sequence). CDR3 region: CASRPSGTENSPLHF. As DNA, the CDR3 is TGTGCCAGCAGACCTTCCGGGACGGAGAATTCACCCCTCCACTTT.

This clonotype appeared once. The chain carries TRBV5-1 and TRBJ1-2; TRBD1 might be the D (5 bases). The V gene lost 5 bases and the J gene lost 7 bases, with 18 bases spanning the gap. The germline V gene has CDR1 SGHRS and CDR2 YFSETQ. This CDR3 spans 14 amino acids. The CDR3 DNA reads as TGCGCCAGCAGACGGGGCGGGGTTGGTGGTGGCTACACCTTC. It codes for CASRRGGVGGGYTF.

The rearrangement uses TRBV12-3 or TRBV12-4 and TRBJ2-1; 7 bases match TRBD2. Losses at the gene ends were 5 bases for V and 6 bases for J; bases not matched to a gene: 13. This CDR3 comprises 16 residues. CDR3 nucleotide sequence: TGTGCCAGCAGTCAGAGGGCACTAGCGACGGCCAATGAGCAGTTCTTC. Its protein is CASSQRALATANEQFF.

This clonotype was picked up one time. The V call is TRBV6-5, the J call TRBJ2-3; no reliable D call. V was shortened by 2 bases and J by 4 bases, with 10 bases between the two germline ends. Germline-derived CDR1 and CDR2 are MNHEY and SVGAGI. The CDR3 contains 14 residues. The CDR3 is CASSYNIGPDTQYF. CDR3 coding DNA: TGTGCCAGCAGTTACAATATAGGTCCAGATACGCAGTATTTT.

This sequence joins TRBV9 and TRBJ2-3; 9 bases are shared with TRBD2. The CDR3 covers 14 residues. V was clipped by 2 bases and J by 4 bases; unmatched bases: 2. Germline values: CDR1 SGDLS, CDR2 YYNGEE. The CDR3 protein is CASSVAGGSDTQYF. The CDR3 DNA follows: TGTGCCAGCAGCGTGGCGGGAGGGTCAGATACGCAGTATTTT.

This clonotype came up a few times. In DNA form, the CDR3 reads TGTGCCAGCAGTGAGAGGAGGGGCACAGATACGCAGTATTTT. Translation: CASSERRGTDTQYF. The chain joins TRBV12-3 or TRBV12-4 to TRBJ2-3; perhaps TRBD2 as D (6 bases). The CDR3 sequence is 14 residues long. V was shortened by 5 bases and J by 1 base, with 10 bases between the two germline ends.

The chain has TRBV5-1 and TRBJ1-5; 7 bases are shared with TRBD1. The germline CDR1 and CDR2 sequences are SGHRS and YFSETQ. This CDR3 comprises 15 residues. The ends lost 4 bases at V and 0 bases at J; junction bases unmatched: 4. The CDR3 region is CASSATGSSNQPQHF. The DNA for the CDR3 is TGCGCCAGCAGCGCGACAGGGAGTAGCAATCAGCCCCAGCATTTT. Full variable domain (remainder filled in from reference TRBV5-1 and TRBJ1-5): KAGVTQTPRYLIKTRGQQVTLSCSPISGHRSVSWYQQTPGQGLQFLFEYFSETQRNKGNFPGRFSGRQFSNSRSEMNVSTLELGDSALYLCASSATGSSNQPQHFGDGTRLSIL.

The CDR3 bases are TGTGCCAGCAGTTCGCGACAGGAGAACACCGGGGAGCTGTTTTTT. It yields the protein CASSSRQENTGELFF. The rearrangement uses TRBV6-5 and TRBJ2-2, with D possibly TRBD1 on 6 matching bases. The germline V and J ends were trimmed by 4 bases and 1 base, with 10 bases remaining between them. Germline CDR1 reads MNHEY; CDR2 reads SVGAGI. The CDR3 has 15 amino acids.